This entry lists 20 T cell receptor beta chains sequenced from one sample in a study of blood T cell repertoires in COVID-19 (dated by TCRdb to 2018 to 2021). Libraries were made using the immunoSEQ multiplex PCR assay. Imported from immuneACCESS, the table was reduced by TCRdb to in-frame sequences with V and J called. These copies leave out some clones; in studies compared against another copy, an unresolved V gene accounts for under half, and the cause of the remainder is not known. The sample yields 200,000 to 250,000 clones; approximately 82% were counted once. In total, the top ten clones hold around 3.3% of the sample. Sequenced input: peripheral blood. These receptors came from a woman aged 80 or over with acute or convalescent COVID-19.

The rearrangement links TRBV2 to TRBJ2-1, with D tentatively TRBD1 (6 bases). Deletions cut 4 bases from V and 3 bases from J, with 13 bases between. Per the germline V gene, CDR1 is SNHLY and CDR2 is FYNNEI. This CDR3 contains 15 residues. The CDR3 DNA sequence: TGTGCCAGCAGTGTACAGGGAATATTCTACAATGAGCAGTTCTTC. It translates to CASSVQGIFYNEQFF.

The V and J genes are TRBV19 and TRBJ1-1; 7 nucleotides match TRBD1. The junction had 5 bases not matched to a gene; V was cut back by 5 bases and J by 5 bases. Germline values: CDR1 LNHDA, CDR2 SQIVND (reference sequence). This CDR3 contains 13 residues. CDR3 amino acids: CASSLRGRTEAFF. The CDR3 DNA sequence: TGTGCCAGTAGTTTGAGGGGGCGTACTGAAGCTTTCTTT.

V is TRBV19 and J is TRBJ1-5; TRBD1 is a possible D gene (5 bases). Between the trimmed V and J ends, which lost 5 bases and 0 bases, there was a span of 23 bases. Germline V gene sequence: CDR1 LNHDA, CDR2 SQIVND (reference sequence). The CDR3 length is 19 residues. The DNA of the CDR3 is TGTGCCAGTAGTCCTCGTGGGGGGGATCAGCTCTATAGCAATCAGCCCCAGCATTTT. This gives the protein CASSPRGGDQLYSNQPQHF.

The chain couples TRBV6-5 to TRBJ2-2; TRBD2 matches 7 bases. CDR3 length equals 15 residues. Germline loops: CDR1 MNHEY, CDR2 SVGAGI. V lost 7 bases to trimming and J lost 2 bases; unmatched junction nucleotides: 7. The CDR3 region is CASTSAGYNTGELFF. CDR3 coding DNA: TGTGCCAGCACGTCAGCGGGGTATAACACCGGGGAGCTGTTTTTT.

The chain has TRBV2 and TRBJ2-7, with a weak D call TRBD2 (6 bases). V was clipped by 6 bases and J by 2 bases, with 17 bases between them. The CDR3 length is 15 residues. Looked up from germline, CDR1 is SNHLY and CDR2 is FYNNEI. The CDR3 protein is CASSQEGFPTYEQYF. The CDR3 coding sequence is TGTGCCAGCAGCCAGGAGGGTTTTCCTACCTACGAGCAGTACTTC.

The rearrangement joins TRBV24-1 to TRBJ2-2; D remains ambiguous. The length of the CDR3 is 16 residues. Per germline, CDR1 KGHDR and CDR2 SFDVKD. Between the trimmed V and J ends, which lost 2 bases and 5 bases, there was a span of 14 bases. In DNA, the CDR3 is TGTGCCACCAGTGATTCTGTGGGCCGCGATACCGGGGAGCTGTTTTTT. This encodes CATSDSVGRDTGELFF.

CDR3 protein: CAWRGWTDYNSPLHF. CDR3 nucleotide sequence: TGTGCCTGGAGGGGTTGGACAGACTATAATTCACCCCTCCACTTT. The genes are TRBV30 and TRBJ1-6; tentative D call: TRBD1 (6 bases). Trimming took 3 bases from V and 3 from J, leaving 12 bases between them. The CDR3 runs 15 residues. The germline gives CDR1 GTSNPN, CDR2 SVGIG (reference sequence). The whole variable domain, remainder taken from reference TRBV30 and TRBJ1-6, is SQTIHQWPATLVQPVGSPLSLECTVEGTSNPNLYWYRQAAGRGLQLLFYSVGIGQISSEVPQNLSASRPQDRQFILSSKKLLLSDSGFYLCAWRGWTDYNSPLHFGNGTRLTVT.

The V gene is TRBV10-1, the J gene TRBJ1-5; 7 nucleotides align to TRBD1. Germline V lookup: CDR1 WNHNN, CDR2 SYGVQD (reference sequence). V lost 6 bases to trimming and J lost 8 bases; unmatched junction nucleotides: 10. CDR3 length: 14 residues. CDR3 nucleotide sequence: TGCGCCAGCAGAGAAGGGGGCTTGTTAAAGCCCCAGCATTTT. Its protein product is CASREGGLLKPQHF.

CDR3 bases: TGTGCCAGCGGACAACACTCTGGAAACACCATATATTTT. Residues: CASGQHSGNTIYF. The chain is built from TRBV19 and TRBJ1-3, with a tentative D call TRBD1 (5 bases). CDR1 and CDR2 (germline): LNHDA, SQIVND (reference sequence). Trimming removed 9 bases at V and 0 bases at J, with 9 bases between. This CDR3 region has 13 residues.

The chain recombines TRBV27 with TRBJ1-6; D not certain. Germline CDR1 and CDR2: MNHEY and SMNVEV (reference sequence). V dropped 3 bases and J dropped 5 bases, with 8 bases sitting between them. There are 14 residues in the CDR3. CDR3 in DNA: TGTGCCAGCAGTTTTAGCGGTGATAATTCACCCCTCCACTTT. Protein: CASSFSGDNSPLHF.

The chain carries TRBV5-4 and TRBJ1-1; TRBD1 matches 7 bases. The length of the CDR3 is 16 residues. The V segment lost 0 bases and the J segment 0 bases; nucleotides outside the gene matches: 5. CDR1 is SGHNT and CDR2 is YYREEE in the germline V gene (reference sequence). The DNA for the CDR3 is TGTGCCAGCAGCTTGGGACAGGGATTGTTGAACACTGAAGCTTTCTTT. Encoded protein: CASSLGQGLLNTEAFF.

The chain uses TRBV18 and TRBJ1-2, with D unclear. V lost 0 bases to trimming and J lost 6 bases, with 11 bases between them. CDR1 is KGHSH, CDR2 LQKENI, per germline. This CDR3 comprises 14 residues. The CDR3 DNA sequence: TGTGCCAGCTCACCACCGAACAAATTCCATGGCTACACCTTC. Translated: CASSPPNKFHGYTF.

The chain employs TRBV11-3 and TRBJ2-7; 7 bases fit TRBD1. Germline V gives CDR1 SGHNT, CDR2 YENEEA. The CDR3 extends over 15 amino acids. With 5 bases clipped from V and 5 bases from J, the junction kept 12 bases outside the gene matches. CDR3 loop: CASSDQKTGNDEQYF. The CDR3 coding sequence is TGTGCCAGCAGCGACCAGAAGACAGGGAACGACGAGCAGTACTTC.

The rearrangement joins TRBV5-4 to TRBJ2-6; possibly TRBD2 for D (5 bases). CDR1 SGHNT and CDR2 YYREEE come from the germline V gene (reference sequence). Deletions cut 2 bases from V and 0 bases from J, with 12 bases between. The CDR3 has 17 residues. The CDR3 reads CASSLLGPLSGANVLTF. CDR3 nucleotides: TGTGCCAGCAGCTTACTAGGCCCCCTCTCTGGGGCCAACGTCCTGACTTTC.

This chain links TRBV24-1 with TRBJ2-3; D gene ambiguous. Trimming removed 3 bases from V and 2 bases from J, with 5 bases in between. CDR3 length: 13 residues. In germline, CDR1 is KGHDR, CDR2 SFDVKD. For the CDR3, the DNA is TGTGCCACCAGTGATGTTTACACAGATACGCAGTATTTT. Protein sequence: CATSDVYTDTQYF.

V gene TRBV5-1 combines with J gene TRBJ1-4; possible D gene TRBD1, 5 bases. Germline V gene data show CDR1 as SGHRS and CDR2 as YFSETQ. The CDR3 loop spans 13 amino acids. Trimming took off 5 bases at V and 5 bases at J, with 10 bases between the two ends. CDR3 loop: CASRRGENEKLFF. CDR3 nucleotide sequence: TGCGCCAGCAGGCGGGGGGAAAATGAAAAACTGTTTTTT.

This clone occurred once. The CDR3 DNA reads TGTGCCAGCAACCTAGGTACGGGGGAAGATGGCTACACCTTC. Its protein product is CASNLGTGEDGYTF. The chain carries TRBV11-2 and TRBJ1-2; D may be TRBD1 (5 bases). The CDR3 has 14 residues. CDR1 and CDR2 from the germline V gene are SGHAT and FQNNGV. Deletions cut 7 bases from V and 6 bases from J, with 18 bases between.

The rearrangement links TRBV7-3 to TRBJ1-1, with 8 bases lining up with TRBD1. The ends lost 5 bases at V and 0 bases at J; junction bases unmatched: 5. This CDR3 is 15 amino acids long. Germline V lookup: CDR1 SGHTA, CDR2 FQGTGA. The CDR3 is CASSPQGGMNTEAFF. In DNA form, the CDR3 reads TGTGCCAGCAGCCCACAGGGGGGGATGAACACTGAAGCTTTCTTT.

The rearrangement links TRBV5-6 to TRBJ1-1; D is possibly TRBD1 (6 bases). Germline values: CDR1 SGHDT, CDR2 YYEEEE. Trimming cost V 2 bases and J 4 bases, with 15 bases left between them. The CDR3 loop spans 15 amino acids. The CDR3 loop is CASSFPSGDGTEAFF. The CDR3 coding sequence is TGTGCCAGCAGCTTCCCTTCAGGGGATGGCACTGAAGCTTTCTTT.

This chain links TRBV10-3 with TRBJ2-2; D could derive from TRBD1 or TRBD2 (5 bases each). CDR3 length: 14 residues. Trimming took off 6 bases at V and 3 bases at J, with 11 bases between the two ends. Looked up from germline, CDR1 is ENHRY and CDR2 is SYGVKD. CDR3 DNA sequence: TGTGCCATCAGCGAGGGGCTGGACACCGGGGAGCTGTTTTTT. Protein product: CAISEGLDTGELFF.